This record covers a single T cell receptor (beta chain). As yet, its antigen is unknown. Some clones are missing from TCRdb's copy, which holds only in-frame ones; the method was immunoSEQ multiplex PCR. The table shows 120,000 to 150,000 clones, with around 93% occurring only once. From germline, CDR1 is MNHEY and CDR2 SMNVEV (reference sequence). V lost 4 bases and J lost 5; bases outside the gene matches: 3. The CDR3 loop spans 13 amino acids. The data stem from a study of cytotoxic CD8 clonotypes in ibrutinib-treated CLL. Study-level information: Sequenced samples delivered averages of some 260,000 productive templates and around 90,000 productive rearrangements.

Notes on the study in general: Patients with sustained remission and those progressing were sampled at differing times. Clonality went higher at ibrutinib response and then dropped back toward baseline at progression. Public clonotypes (which were uncommon) either contracted or remained stable on treatment.

The rearrangement links TRBV27 to TRBJ2-5; 8 nucleotides agree with TRBD1. The sequence was collected from a human donor with chronic lymphocytic leukemia. The starting material was PBMCs, obtained after 12 months of ibrutinib treatment. The CDR3 protein is CASSSRQGETQYF. The CDR3 region has the DNA TGTGCCAGCAGTTCCCGACAGGGGGAGACCCAGTACTTC.